The present TCR beta chain was sequenced within a study of blood T cell repertoires in COVID-19. Study information: There were acute and convalescent COVID-19 samples, and they came from the United States, Italy and Spain. The analysed material was cDNA or gDNA that came from T cells, B-cell-depleted T cells, or PBMCs.

This CDR3 region has 16 residues. The germline V gene has CDR1 SGHRS and CDR2 YFSETQ. Trimming took off 0 bases at V and 0 bases at J, with 11 bases between the two ends. Original processing methods: Reference gene primer amplification yielded estimated nucleated cell counts. The data were produced by immunoSEQ multiplex PCR, yet TCRdb's version contains in-frame clones alone and is incomplete. The DNA was the basis for D and trimming; V, J and clone size are from that table. The sample has roughly 180,000 clones; roughly nine tenths are singletons. V and J are TRBV5-1 and TRBJ2-3; D is perhaps TRBD1 (6 bases). What was sequenced was peripheral blood. The sequence was collected from a man between 65 and 85 years old with active or convalescent COVID-19. CDR3 in amino acids: CASSLVVGGSTDTQYF. CDR3 nucleotide sequence: TGCGCCAGCAGCTTGGTGGTAGGGGGTAGCACAGATACGCAGTATTTT.